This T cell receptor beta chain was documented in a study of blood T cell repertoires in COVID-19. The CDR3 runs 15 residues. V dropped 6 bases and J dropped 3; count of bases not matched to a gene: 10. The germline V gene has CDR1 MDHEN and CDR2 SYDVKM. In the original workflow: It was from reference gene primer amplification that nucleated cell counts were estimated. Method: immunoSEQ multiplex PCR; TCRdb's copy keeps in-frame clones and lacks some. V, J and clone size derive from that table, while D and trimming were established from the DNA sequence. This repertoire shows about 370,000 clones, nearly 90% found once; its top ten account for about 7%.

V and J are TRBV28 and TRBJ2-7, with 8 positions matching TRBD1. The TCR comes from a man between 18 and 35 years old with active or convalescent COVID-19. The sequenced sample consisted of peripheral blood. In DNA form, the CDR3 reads TGTGCCAGCAGGTATAGACAGGGGAGAAACTACGAGCAGTACTTC. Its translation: CASRYRQGRNYEQYF.